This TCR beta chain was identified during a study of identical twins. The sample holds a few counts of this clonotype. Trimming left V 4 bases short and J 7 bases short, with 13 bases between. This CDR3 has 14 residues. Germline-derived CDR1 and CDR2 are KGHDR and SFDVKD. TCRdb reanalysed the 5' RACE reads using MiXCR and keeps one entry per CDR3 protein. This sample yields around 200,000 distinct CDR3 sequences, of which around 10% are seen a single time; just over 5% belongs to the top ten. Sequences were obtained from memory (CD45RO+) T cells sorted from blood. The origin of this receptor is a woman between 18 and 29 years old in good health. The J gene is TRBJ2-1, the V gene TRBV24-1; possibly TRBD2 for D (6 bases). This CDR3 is CATSDPKTRNEQFF. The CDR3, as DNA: TGTGCCACCAGTGACCCTAAGACTAGGAATGAGCAGTTCTTC.